These 22 T cell receptor beta chains were sequenced from one sample in a study of T cells in Graves' hyperthyroidism and ophthalmopathy. Amplification of TCR beta CDR3 regions was performed using RNA transcripts as template. In the first-round RT-PCR of the TCR CDR3, the HTBI primer set was used. TCRdb reprocessed the multiplex PCR reads via MiXCR and lists one record per CDR3 protein. The sample lists approximately 700,000 distinct CDR3 sequences, 16% occurring once. Sequenced: blood. The source of these receptors is a man younger than 30 with Graves' hyperthyroidism.

This clonotype was seen a few times. At one of its ends the junction is not consistent with the germline gene, which may arise from a read error. The chain carries TRBV6-1 and TRBJ2-5; 11 nucleotides align to TRBD2. Germline V lookup: CDR1 MNHNS, CDR2 SASEGT. The CDR3 is 15 amino acids. DNA for the CDR3: TGTGCCAGCAGCCTCGTAGCGGGAGGGCAAGGGACCCAGTACTTC. Translation: CASSLVAGGQGTQYF.

This clonotype came up a few times. V is TRBV3-1 and J is TRBJ2-7; perhaps TRBD2 as D (7 bases). From germline, CDR1 is LGHDT and CDR2 YNNKEL (reference sequence). V lost 3 bases and J 9 bases, leaving 18 bases between the germline ends. The CDR3 is 14 residues long. CDR3 sequence: CASSHGTMIQGQYF. The CDR3 DNA reads as TGTGCCAGCAGCCACGGGACTATGATACAGGGGCAGTACTTC.

Ten or more counts support this clonotype. The chain uses TRBV6-2 or TRBV6-3 and TRBJ2-1, with D uncertain. Germline V CDR1 and CDR2: MNHEY, SVGEGT. This CDR3 region has 14 residues. The V and J ends lost 6 bases and 3 bases respectively, with 12 bases between them. The CDR3 loop reads CASSQTAVYNEQFF. The CDR3 DNA is TGTGCCAGCAGCCAAACGGCGGTCTACAATGAGCAGTTCTTC.

V usage is TRBV19 and J usage is TRBJ2-3; D is ambiguous. V dropped 3 bases and J dropped 2 bases, with 6 bases sitting between them. The V gene's germline CDR1 is LNHDA and CDR2 SQIVND (reference sequence). The CDR3 is made up of 13 amino acids. The CDR3 sequence is CASSIVATDTQYF. CDR3 bases: TGTGCCAGTAGTATCGTTGCCACAGATACGCAGTATTTT.

This clonotype was observed many times. The chain combines TRBV2 with TRBJ1-1; D gene unclear. The CDR3 contains 13 residues. The germline V and J ends were trimmed by 8 bases and 4 bases, with 14 bases remaining between them. The germline CDR1 and CDR2 sequences are SNHLY and FYNNEI. CDR3 protein: CASEGEVGTEAFF. In DNA form, the CDR3 reads TGTGCCAGCGAAGGTGAGGTGGGCACTGAAGCTTTCTTT.

This clonotype turned up a few times. The chain recombines TRBV6-2 or TRBV6-3 with TRBJ1-1; D is possibly TRBD1 (6 bases). V was shortened by 6 bases and J by 1 base, with 15 bases between the two germline ends. Germline lookup yields CDR1 MNHEY and CDR2 SVGEGT. This CDR3 is built from 15 residues. DNA for the CDR3: TGTGCCAGCAGCTCTACAGGGTTGGGGAACACTGAAGCTTTCTTT. This encodes CASSSTGLGNTEAFF.

This sequence joins TRBV6-1 and TRBJ1-1; 9 positions match TRBD1. V lost 6 bases to trimming and J lost 1 base; unmatched junction nucleotides: 6. CDR3 length: 15 residues. Germline V CDR1 and CDR2: MNHNS, SASEGT. CDR3 sequence (DNA): TGTGCCAGCAGATGGACAGGGGCGCCGAACACTGAAGCTTTCTTT. Translated: CASRWTGAPNTEAFF.

The gene calls are TRBV13 and TRBJ2-1; no clear D. V was clipped by 5 bases and J by 0 bases, with 20 bases between them. CDR3 length: 18 residues. Germline lookup yields CDR1 PRHDT and CDR2 FYEKMQ (reference sequence). CDR3 in amino acids: CASSPPSTGRLSYNEQFF. In nucleotides, the CDR3 is TGTGCCAGCAGCCCACCCTCAACCGGACGACTCTCCTACAATGAGCAGTTCTTC.

The rearrangement links TRBV20-1 to TRBJ2-7; possible D gene TRBD1, 5 bases. This CDR3 region has 12 residues. Looked up from germline, CDR1 is DFQATT and CDR2 is SNEGSKA (reference sequence). Trimming cost V 2 bases and J 2 bases, with 7 bases left between them. CDR3 sequence reads: CSARPGTYEQYF. In nucleotides, the CDR3 is TGCAGTGCTAGACCAGGGACCTACGAGCAGTACTTC.

The table lists this clonotype with a few counts. The rearrangement joins TRBV5-5 to TRBJ2-3, with D perhaps matching TRBD1 (5 bases). The CDR3 consists of 11 residues. Deletions cut 7 bases from V and 7 bases from J, with 10 bases between. The germline gives CDR1 SGHKS, CDR2 YYEKEE (reference sequence). The CDR3 sequence: CASADIHTQYF. The CDR3 DNA is TGTGCCAGCGCGGACATACATACGCAGTATTTT.

This clonotype has ten or more counts. The V call is TRBV12-3 or TRBV12-4, the J call TRBJ2-3; perhaps TRBD2 as D (6 bases). This CDR3 comprises 17 residues. Trimming cost V 2 bases and J 3 bases, with 18 bases left between them. CDR3 sequence: CASSLKNLLAATDTQYF. The CDR3 DNA reads as TGTGCCAGCAGTTTAAAAAATTTACTAGCAGCTACAGATACGCAGTATTTT.

This clonotype was observed a handful of times. The genes are TRBV6-2 or TRBV6-3 and TRBJ2-1; 8 bases align to TRBD2. V gave up 0 bases and J gave up 0 bases; unmatched junction bases: 10. CDR1 is MNHEY, CDR2 SVGEGT, per germline. This CDR3 spans 19 amino acids. The CDR3 DNA is TGTGCCAGCAGTTACTCGGCTAGCGGGCCCCAGAGCTCCTACAATGAGCAGTTCTTC. It yields the protein CASSYSASGPQSSYNEQFF.

This clonotype was seen many times. This sequence joins TRBV2 and TRBJ2-3; D not certain. V gave up 6 bases and J gave up 4 bases, with 2 bases separating them. This CDR3 spans 10 amino acids. CDR1 is SNHLY, CDR2 FYNNEI, per germline. The CDR3 sequence: CASRADTQYF. In DNA form, the CDR3 reads TGTGCCAGCAGGGCAGATACGCAGTATTTT. The whole variable domain, remainder taken from reference TRBV2 and TRBJ2-3, is EPEVTQTPSHQVTQMGQEVILRCVPISNHLYFYWYRQILGQKVEFLVSFYNNEISEKSEIFDDQFSVERPDGSNFTLKIRSTKLEDSAMYFCASRADTQYFGPGTRLTVL.

Only a few counts were recorded for this clonotype. The chain carries TRBV20-1 and TRBJ2-6; D may be TRBD2 (5 bases). The germline V and J ends were trimmed by 1 base and 2 bases, with 9 bases remaining between them. The CDR3 is 15 amino acids. Per germline, CDR1 DFQATT and CDR2 SNEGSKA (reference sequence). CDR3 region: CSARGFGAGANVLTF. The CDR3 DNA reads TGCAGTGCTAGAGGGTTCGGGGCTGGGGCCAACGTCCTGACTTTC.

The genes are TRBV12-3 or TRBV12-4 and TRBJ2-2; tentative D call: TRBD1 (6 bases). The V end was cut by 5 bases, the J end by 4 bases, with 14 bases between. The CDR3 runs 15 residues. CDR3 coding DNA: TGTGCCAGCAGTGTAACCGACAGGATCACCGGGGAGCTGTTTTTT. Translated: CASSVTDRITGELFF.

The chain links TRBV4-2 to TRBJ2-1, with D hard to call. This CDR3 has 17 residues. V was cut by 0 bases and J by 1 base, with 13 bases left in between. The germline V gene encodes CDR1 LGHNA and CDR2 YNFKEQ. The CDR3 loop is CASSQEPSSSSYNEQFF. CDR3 nucleotides: TGTGCCAGCAGCCAAGAACCTAGTAGCAGTTCCTACAATGAGCAGTTCTTC.

This clonotype was seen repeatedly, ten times or more. The J gene is TRBJ2-7, the V gene TRBV27; 10 positions agree with TRBD1. The V gene end was trimmed by 4 bases and the J gene end by 3 bases; junction bases not matched to a gene: 6. Germline V gene sequence: CDR1 MNHEY, CDR2 SMNVEV (reference sequence). The CDR3 totals 15 residues. The CDR3 sequence is CASSSSGTGVYEQYF. The DNA of the CDR3 is TGTGCCAGCAGTTCCTCCGGGACAGGGGTCTACGAGCAGTACTTC.

The rearrangement joins TRBV20-1 to TRBJ2-1; no firm D call. Trimming removed 6 bases from V and 4 bases from J, with 7 bases in between. The CDR3 spans 11 residues. Looked up from germline, CDR1 is DFQATT and CDR2 is SNEGSKA (reference sequence). CDR3 protein: CSAEGYNEQFF. CDR3 coding DNA: TGCAGTGCCGAAGGATACAATGAGCAGTTCTTC.

This clonotype was seen many times. The V and J genes are TRBV2 and TRBJ1-4, with D tentatively TRBD1 (5 bases). This CDR3 has 21 residues. Trimming pared 7 bases from V and 0 bases from J, leaving 30 bases between. From germline, CDR1 is SNHLY and CDR2 FYNNEI. Written as DNA, the CDR3 is TGTGCCAGCAATCGAAGGAGGGCAATTCAGGACAAACAAACAACTAATGAAAAACTGTTTTTT. Amino acids: CASNRRRAIQDKQTTNEKLFF.

The gene calls are TRBV11-1 and TRBJ2-1; tentatively, D is TRBD2 (5 bases). Germline-derived CDR1 and CDR2 are SGHAT and FQDESV (reference sequence). V lost 0 bases, J lost 7 bases, and 13 bases lay in between. This CDR3 has 15 amino acids. CDR3 in amino acids: CASSLASSSGNEQFF. CDR3 bases: TGTGCCAGCAGCTTAGCGTCCAGTTCGGGGAATGAGCAGTTCTTC.

V is TRBV10-3 and J is TRBJ1-6, with D perhaps TRBD1 (5 bases). Trimming pared 10 bases from V and 8 bases from J, leaving 15 bases between. Germline assignment: CDR1 ENHRY and CDR2 SYGVKD. This CDR3 comprises 13 residues. The CDR3 region has the DNA TGTGCCAGTACCGGGACGGTAGATTCACCCCTCCACTTT. This encodes CASTGTVDSPLHF.

The chain recombines TRBV11-3 with TRBJ2-1; 10 bases agree with TRBD2. The CDR3 runs to 17 residues. V lost 3 bases and J lost 5; bases outside the gene matches: 10. CDR1 is SGHNT, CDR2 YENEEA, per germline. CDR3 sequence (DNA): TGTGCCAGCAGCTTGCCCCTACTAGCGGGAATCCACAATGAGCAGTTCTTC. Its protein product is CASSLPLLAGIHNEQFF.